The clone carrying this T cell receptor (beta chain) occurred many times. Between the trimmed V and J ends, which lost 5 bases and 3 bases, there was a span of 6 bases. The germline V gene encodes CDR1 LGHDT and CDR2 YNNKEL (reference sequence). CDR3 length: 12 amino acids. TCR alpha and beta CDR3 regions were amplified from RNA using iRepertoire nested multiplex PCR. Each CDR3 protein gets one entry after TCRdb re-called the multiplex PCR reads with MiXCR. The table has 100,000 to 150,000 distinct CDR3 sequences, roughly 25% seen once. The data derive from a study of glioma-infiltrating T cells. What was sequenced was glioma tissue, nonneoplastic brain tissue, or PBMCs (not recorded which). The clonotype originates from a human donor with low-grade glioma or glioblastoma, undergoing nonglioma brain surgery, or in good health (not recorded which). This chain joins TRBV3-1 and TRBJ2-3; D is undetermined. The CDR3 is CASSIGTDTQYF. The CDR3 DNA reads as TGTGCCAGCAGCATCGGAACAGATACGCAGTATTTT.